These 10 T cell receptor beta chains were all obtained from the same sample, sequenced in a study of post-analysis software for immune sequencing data. Overall study findings and caveats: Among 5 or 6 TRBV segments more frequent in patients than controls were TRBV5-6, TRBV5-1 and TRBV20-1.

TCR beta cDNA libraries included unique molecular identifiers. Using its own MiXCR run on the PCR reads, TCRdb lists one record per CDR3 protein. Found here are under 650,000 distinct CDR3 sequences, 44% of them singletons; the top ten hold roughly 1.8%. These receptors' targets are unknown. The source material was blood. The receptors here all came from a girl aged 5-17 years with multiple sclerosis.

This rearrangement joins TRBV21-1 to TRBJ1-2; the table's D call, TRBD1, was not checked against the DNA. TRBV21-1 is termed a pseudogene. This CDR3 spans 13 amino acids. The DNA of the CDR3 is TGTGCCAGCAGCAAAGGAGAGGGGCACGGCTACACCTTC. Amino acids: CASSKGEGHGYTF.

This clonotype came up a few times. This sequence joins TRBV12-3 or TRBV12-4 and TRBJ2-1, with D possibly matching TRBD1 (5 bases). The CDR3 contains 16 residues. Trimming left V 5 bases short and J 4 bases short, with 18 bases between. CDR3 in amino acids: CASSPTRKGPYNEQFF. The DNA of the CDR3 is TGTGCCAGCAGTCCGACAAGAAAGGGGCCTTACAATGAGCAGTTCTTC.

The CDR3 DNA reads as TGCAGTGCTAGAGTGACAGGGGTCTTTGAGACCCAGTACTTC. It codes for CSARVTGVFETQYF. The rearrangement links TRBV20-1 to TRBJ2-5; TRBD1 aligns across 8 bases. After removal of 1 base from V and 5 bases from J, the junction contained 6 bases not matched to a gene. The germline CDR1 and CDR2 sequences are DFQATT and SNEGSKA (reference sequence). The CDR3 totals 14 residues.

The rearrangement links TRBV12-3 or TRBV12-4 to TRBJ1-6; D is possibly TRBD1 (6 bases). V dropped 4 bases and J dropped 5 bases, with 12 bases sitting between them. The CDR3 covers 15 residues. The CDR3 is CASSSRGLNNSPLHF. The CDR3 nucleotides read TGTGCCAGCAGTTCCAGGGGTCTAAATAATTCACCCCTCCACTTT.

This clonotype was recorded many times. The rearrangement links TRBV12-3 or TRBV12-4 to TRBJ1-1; no firm D call. This CDR3 is built from 13 residues. The V end was cut by 3 bases, the J end by 1 base, with 6 bases between. CDR3 protein: CASSLRKNTEAFF. The CDR3 DNA reads as TGTGCCAGCAGTTTGAGGAAGAACACTGAAGCTTTCTTT.

This clonotype was found a few times. The chain couples TRBV5-6 to TRBJ1-5; 7 bases agree with TRBD1. Germline-derived CDR1 and CDR2 are SGHDT and YYEEEE. V lost 3 bases to trimming and J lost 4 bases; unmatched junction nucleotides: 4. The CDR3 totals 14 residues. CDR3 residues: CASSSRGRNQPQHF. CDR3 in DNA: TGTGCCAGCAGCTCCAGGGGGAGAAATCAGCCCCAGCATTTT.

V and J are TRBV11-2 and TRBJ2-2; D ambiguous. The germline V and J ends were trimmed by 5 bases and 8 bases, with 9 bases remaining between them. This CDR3 is 12 amino acids long. Germline-derived CDR1 and CDR2 are SGHAT and FQNNGV. The DNA of the CDR3 is TGTGCCAGCAGCCCGGGTTTGGGGGAGCTGTTTTTT. Translated, it gives CASSPGLGELFF.

The rearrangement joins TRBV5-1 to TRBJ2-7; D perhaps matches TRBD1 (5 bases). This CDR3 region has 18 residues. CDR1 and CDR2 from the germline V gene are SGHRS and YFSETQ. The V and J ends lost 4 bases and 0 bases respectively, with 23 bases between them. CDR3 protein: CASSPVFVKGRASYEQYF. In nucleotides, the CDR3 is TGCGCCAGCAGCCCGGTCTTCGTAAAGGGCAGGGCCTCCTACGAGCAGTACTTC.

The chain has TRBV25-1 and TRBJ2-7, with 10 nucleotides matching TRBD1. Gene TRBJ2-5 matches the end of the DNA better, so the J call may be wrong. Germline V lookup: CDR1 MGHDK, CDR2 SYGVNS. The CDR3 contains 13 residues. The chain's CDR3 is CASSGQGAKTQYF. The CDR3 DNA sequence: TGTGCCAGCAGTGGACAGGGGGCTAAGACCCAGTACTTC.

This clonotype has a handful of counts. The V and J genes are TRBV12-3 or TRBV12-4 and TRBJ2-4; D may match TRBD1 or TRBD2 (5 bases each). Trimming left V 6 bases short and J 6 bases short, with 15 bases between. This CDR3 is built from 14 residues. The CDR3 coding sequence is TGTGCCAGCAGGGTAACCGGGGACGGAAACATTCAGTACTTC. This gives the protein CASRVTGDGNIQYF.